The 15 T cell receptor beta chains below come from one sample, sequenced in a study of shared clonotypes between healthy human individuals (dated by TCRdb to the early 2020s). The library was generated by the immunoSEQ multiplex PCR assay. Entries here come from immuneACCESS through TCRdb and include only in-frame sequences with V and J called. Some clones fail to appear in such tables; in the studies checked, an unresolved V gene covers under half of the shortfall, and the cause of the remainder is unknown. A total of around 2.1 million clones appear in this sample, about 92% of them only once. The ten largest clonotypes hold under 2% of the sample. CD8 naive samples were CD45RO-negative cells positively selected for CCR7, giving a CD45RA+CCR7+ population that excluded TemRA cells. Source material: naive CD8+ T cells from PBMCs. Per the publication, the cell subset or site label means: CD45RA+CCR7+. These receptors were collected from a man between 18 and 29 years old in good health. Some clones in this sample may be carry-over from other donors' samples.

J is TRBJ2-7 and V is TRBV6-5; 7 bases match TRBD2. Trimming removed 0 bases from V and 6 bases from J; junction bases left unmatched: 8. Germline assignment: CDR1 MNHEY and CDR2 SVGAGI. The CDR3 has 15 residues. The CDR3 loop reads CASSYSAREGSEQYF. In DNA form, the CDR3 reads TGTGCCAGCAGTTACTCTGCCAGGGAGGGATCCGAGCAGTACTTC.

This clone was detected once. The V gene is TRBV7-9, the J gene TRBJ2-7; D may be TRBD1 (6 bases). The V gene's germline CDR1 is SEHNR and CDR2 FQNEAQ (reference sequence). Trimming pared 5 bases from V and 3 bases from J, leaving 14 bases between. The CDR3 contains 14 residues. This CDR3 reads CASSHRESVYEQYF. In DNA form, the CDR3 reads TGTGCCAGCAGCCACAGGGAGTCTGTCTACGAGCAGTACTTC.

The CDR3 loop reads CASSPLGEGSYNEQFF. The CDR3 coding sequence is TGTGCCAGCAGCCCCCTGGGGGAGGGCTCCTACAATGAGCAGTTCTTC. The genes are TRBV28 and TRBJ2-1, with 7 nucleotides matching TRBD2. Per germline, CDR1 MDHEN and CDR2 SYDVKM. The CDR3 sequence is 16 residues long. Trimming at V came to 6 bases and at J to 0 bases, leaving 8 bases not matched to a gene. Based on the CDR3 plus reference TRBV28 and TRBJ2-1, the full variable domain is DVKVTQSSRYLVKRTGEKVFLECVQDMDHENMFWYRQDPGLGLRLIYFSYDVKMKEKGDIPEGYSVSREKKERFSLILESASTNQTSMYLCASSPLGEGSYNEQFFGPGTRLTVL.

The chain recombines TRBV11-2 with TRBJ1-1, with D possibly matching TRBD1 (5 bases). The CDR3 is 15 residues long. Trimming removed 3 bases from V and 5 bases from J, with 16 bases in between. The V gene's germline CDR1 is SGHAT and CDR2 FQNNGV. CDR3 DNA: TGTGCCAGCAGCTTGCTTACAGGAGTGGGGACTGAAGCTTTCTTT. Translation gives CASSLLTGVGTEAFF.

The V gene is TRBV14, the J gene TRBJ2-7; 7 bases match TRBD1. V lost 6 bases, J lost 3 bases, and 8 bases stayed unmatched. This CDR3 comprises 14 residues. In germline, CDR1 is SGHDN, CDR2 FVKESK. The CDR3 sequence is CASSKTGFHYEQYF. The CDR3 DNA is TGTGCCAGCAGTAAGACAGGGTTCCACTACGAGCAGTACTTC.

This rearrangement joins TRBV29-1 to TRBJ2-7, with D possibly matching TRBD1 (5 bases). Trimming pared 5 bases from V and 3 bases from J, leaving 11 bases between. This CDR3 spans 12 amino acids. Germline CDR1 is SQVTM and CDR2 is ANQGSEA. The CDR3 bases are TGCAGCGTTATAACCGACAGCTACGAGCAGTACTTC. Amino acids: CSVITDSYEQYF.

The rearrangement links TRBV5-6 to TRBJ2-7; D possibly corresponds to TRBD1 (5 bases). V shed 1 base and J shed 11 bases, with 16 bases lying between them. Germline CDR1 SGHDT, CDR2 YYEEEE. The CDR3 runs to 13 residues. DNA of the CDR3: TGTGCCAGCAGCTTGAGCAGGGTCGCTTGGGAGTACTTC. It codes for CASSLSRVAWEYF.

The rearrangement joins TRBV2 to TRBJ2-7; D is perhaps TRBD2 (6 bases). Germline values: CDR1 SNHLY, CDR2 FYNNEI. CDR3 length equals 14 residues. Trimming pared 2 bases from V and 1 base from J, leaving 9 bases between. CDR3 residues: CASSELAGSYEQYF. CDR3 sequence (DNA): TGTGCCAGCAGTGAACTCGCGGGATCCTACGAGCAGTACTTC.

The chain recombines TRBV7-6 with TRBJ2-2, with a tentative D call TRBD2 (5 bases). CDR3 length: 13 amino acids. Germline CDR1 is SGHVS and CDR2 is FNYEAQ. The V end was cut by 10 bases, the J end by 6 bases, with 15 bases between. The CDR3, as DNA: TGTGCCACCCTACCCATCGGGGCCGGGGAGCTGTTTTTT. Encoded protein: CATLPIGAGELFF.

This chain joins TRBV6-4 and TRBJ2-1; no definite D call. The V gene's germline CDR1 is MRHNA and CDR2 SNTAGT. Deletions cut 2 bases from V and 7 bases from J, with 9 bases between. This CDR3 has 13 amino acids. For the CDR3, the DNA is TGTGCCAGCAGTGACCATCCCCGGAATGAGCAGTTCTTC. Translation gives CASSDHPRNEQFF.

The V call is TRBV7-2, the J call TRBJ2-1; tentative D call: TRBD1 (6 bases). V shed 7 bases and J shed 6 bases, with 10 bases lying between them. Germline loops: CDR1 SGHTA, CDR2 FQGNSA. The CDR3 has 12 residues. The CDR3: CASTRTVNEQFF. For the CDR3, the DNA is TGTGCCAGCACCCGGACAGTCAATGAGCAGTTCTTC.

This chain joins TRBV7-9 and TRBJ2-5, with TRBD2 identical over 11 bases. The CDR3 runs to 16 residues. Germline CDR1 and CDR2: SEHNR and FQNEAQ (reference sequence). The V gene end was trimmed by 4 bases and the J gene end by 3 bases; junction bases not matched to a gene: 7. The CDR3, as DNA: TGTGCCAGCAGCTACCCACCGACTAGCGGGGAAGAGACCCAGTACTTC. This encodes CASSYPPTSGEETQYF.

This clone was observed once. This CDR3 is also generated by other DNA sequences in the sample. The chain joins TRBV4-1 to TRBJ2-1; 13 nucleotides match TRBD2. CDR3 length: 17 amino acids. The V segment lost 0 bases and the J segment 4 bases; nucleotides outside the gene matches: 3. CDR1 is MGHRA, CDR2 YSYEKL, per germline. DNA of the CDR3: TGCGCCAGCAGCCAAGATGGACTAGCGGGGGCGTACAATGAGCAGTTCTTC. It codes for CASSQDGLAGAYNEQFF.

This chain joins TRBV15 and TRBJ2-2; TRBD1 might be the D (5 bases). CDR1 LNHNV and CDR2 YYDKDF come from the germline V gene (reference sequence). With 1 base removed from V and 4 bases from J, the gap between germline ends came to 10 bases. The CDR3 is 15 amino acids. The DNA for the CDR3 is TGTGCCACCAGCAGAGCGGCAGACAGCACCGGGGAGCTGTTTTTT. This sequence encodes CATSRAADSTGELFF.

Only one count was recorded for this clone. The J gene is TRBJ2-7, the V gene TRBV10-1; D not certain. V shed 3 bases and J shed 2 bases, with 8 bases lying between them. Looked up from germline, CDR1 is WNHNN and CDR2 is SYGVQD (reference sequence). The CDR3 totals 13 residues. DNA for the CDR3: TGCGCCAGCAGTGAAGCAGGCGCCTACGAGCAGTACTTC. Protein sequence: CASSEAGAYEQYF.